Listed here are 22 T cell receptor beta chains from one sample, sequenced in a study of identical twins. TCRdb re-analysed the 5' RACE reads in MiXCR, keeping a single row per CDR3 protein. The profile shows approximately 1.8 million distinct CDR3 sequences, 32% of them singletons. Source material: cord blood. Receptors originate from a newborn girl in good health.

The genes are TRBV9 and TRBJ2-1; no clear D gene. CDR1 is SGDLS and CDR2 is YYNGEE in the germline V gene. V was shortened by 0 bases and J by 10 bases, with 17 bases between the two germline ends. The CDR3 contains 15 residues. CDR3 nucleotide sequence: TGTGCCAGCAGCGTAGAAGGTGCCCTAATGAGCGAGCAGTTCTTC. This translates into CASSVEGALMSEQFF.

The rearrangement uses TRBV12-3 or TRBV12-4 and TRBJ2-7; 15 bases are shared with TRBD2. Germline trimming cut 6 bases from V and 7 bases from J; bases unmatched to any gene: 13. The CDR3 contains 17 residues. CDR3 residues: CASRPRTSGGARDEQYF. CDR3 in DNA: TGTGCCAGCAGACCCCGGACTAGCGGGGGGGCCAGAGATGAGCAGTACTTC.

V usage is TRBV3-1 and J usage is TRBJ2-1, with unresolved D. The DNA end lines up better with TRBJ2-7; the J call may be wrong. Germline CDR1 and CDR2: LGHDT and YNNKEL (reference sequence). The CDR3 extends over 16 amino acids. The chain's CDR3 is CASSRPLLSSYNEQYF. CDR3 DNA sequence: TGTGCCAGCAGCCGACCACTGTTGAGCTCCTACAATGAGCAGTACTTC.

The V and J genes are TRBV13 and TRBJ2-7, with 7 bases identical to TRBD2. Germline CDR1 is PRHDT and CDR2 is FYEKMQ (reference sequence). The CDR3 runs to 14 residues. The V gene end was trimmed by 4 bases and the J gene end by 6 bases; junction bases not matched to a gene: 9. The CDR3 loop reads CASSSSSGTGEQYF. The CDR3 DNA reads TGTGCCAGCAGCTCCTCTAGCGGTACGGGCGAGCAGTACTTC.

This clonotype has ten or more counts. The chain carries TRBV28 and TRBJ2-7; TRBD2 agrees at 13 bases. This CDR3 region has 15 residues. Germline V CDR1 and CDR2: MDHEN, SYDVKM. V was pared by 5 bases and J by 2 bases, with 3 bases of the junction left unmatched. The CDR3 DNA reads TGTGCCAGCAGTGCGACTAGCGGGAGGCCCTACGAGCAGTACTTC. It yields the protein CASSATSGRPYEQYF.

This chain links TRBV2 with TRBJ2-4, with D perhaps matching TRBD2 (5 bases). The CDR3 covers 13 residues. V was cut by 11 bases and J by 0 bases, with 11 bases left in between. CDR1 is SNHLY and CDR2 is FYNNEI in the germline V gene. This CDR3 reads CAGRGLAKNIQYF. CDR3 coding DNA: TGTGCCGGTCGGGGTCTAGCCAAAAACATTCAGTACTTC.

There are a few counts of this clonotype. The V and J genes are TRBV4-1 and TRBJ1-1; D remains ambiguous. From germline, CDR1 is MGHRA and CDR2 YSYEKL. V lost 0 bases to trimming and J lost 4 bases, with 15 bases between them. This CDR3 spans 16 amino acids. The DNA of the CDR3 is TGCGCCAGCAGCCAAGATGAACGGCTCAGCATCACTGAAGCTTTCTTT. Translating gives CASSQDERLSITEAFF.

This clonotype showed up just a few times. This chain links TRBV7-8 with TRBJ2-3; D is possibly TRBD1 or TRBD2 (6 bases each). The V gene's germline CDR1 is SGHVS and CDR2 FQNEAQ. V lost 5 bases, J lost 2 bases, and 14 bases lay in between. This CDR3 is 15 amino acids long. CDR3 sequence (DNA): TGTGCCAGCAGCCCCCCGGGGGCCGCCACAGATACGCAGTATTTT. Translated, it gives CASSPPGAATDTQYF.

V is TRBV12-3 or TRBV12-4 and J is TRBJ2-1, with D possibly being TRBD1 or TRBD2 (6 bases each). The CDR3 sequence is 18 residues long. V lost 1 base and J lost 1, with 17 bases in between. The CDR3 region is CASSLGGWGAGSYNEQFF. CDR3 in DNA: TGTGCCAGCAGTTTAGGGGGGTGGGGGGCTGGATCCTACAATGAGCAGTTCTTC.

The rearrangement joins TRBV20-1 to TRBJ1-2; no clear D. V was pared by 8 bases and J by 7 bases, with 14 bases between. Germline lookup yields CDR1 DFQATT and CDR2 SNEGSKA (reference sequence). The CDR3 loop spans 11 amino acids. CDR3 sequence (DNA): TGCAGTTCTCAGATAAGCTGTGGCTACACCTTC. It codes for CSSQISCGYTF.

The V call is TRBV20-1, the J call TRBJ1-5, with TRBD1 identical over 8 bases. With V trimmed by 0 bases and J by 7 bases, 8 bases remained unmatched. The V gene's germline CDR1 is DFQATT and CDR2 SNEGSKA (reference sequence). This CDR3 region has 15 residues. The CDR3 nucleotides are TGCAGTGCTAGAGATCTGGACAGGGTAAACCAGCCCCAGCATTTT. Encoded protein: CSARDLDRVNQPQHF.

A few counts support this clonotype. The CDR3 sequence is CASSQLRGRRSAYEQYF. For the CDR3, the DNA is TGTGCCAGCAGTCAGCTTAGGGGCAGACGATCGGCCTACGAGCAGTACTTC. The chain joins TRBV28 to TRBJ2-7, with a possible D match to TRBD1 (5 bases). The CDR3 loop spans 17 amino acids. The V end lost 5 bases, the J end lost 2 bases, and 22 bases lay between the germline ends. Germline CDR1 is MDHEN and CDR2 is SYDVKM.

The rearrangement joins TRBV4-1 to TRBJ2-3; no clear D gene. Germline CDR1 reads MGHRA; CDR2 reads YSYEKL. This CDR3 is built from 17 residues. The V end lost 2 bases, the J end lost 0 bases, and 15 bases lay between the germline ends. The CDR3 sequence: CASSQHPSGYSTDTQYF. CDR3 in DNA: TGCGCCAGCAGCCAACATCCTAGTGGGTATAGCACAGATACGCAGTATTTT.

This chain connects TRBV20-1 to TRBJ1-1; D may be TRBD1 (6 bases). This CDR3 comprises 12 residues. Trimming left V 8 bases short and J 5 bases short, with 15 bases between. CDR1 DFQATT and CDR2 SNEGSKA come from the germline V gene (reference sequence). For the CDR3, the DNA is TGCAGTTCCCCGAAGGGGGGGACTGAAGCTTTCTTT. Protein product: CSSPKGGTEAFF.

This CDR3 is CASSQPLTGGNRNIQYF. CDR3 in DNA: TGCGCCAGCAGCCAACCCTTGACAGGGGGTAACCGAAACATTCAGTACTTC. This chain connects TRBV4-1 to TRBJ2-4; 9 positions match TRBD1. The V gene end was trimmed by 2 bases and the J gene end by 6 bases; junction bases not matched to a gene: 11. CDR1 and CDR2 from the germline V gene are MGHRA and YSYEKL. The CDR3 loop spans 17 amino acids.

The gene calls are TRBV27 and TRBJ2-4, with 9 bases that match TRBD1. Germline V gives CDR1 MNHEY, CDR2 SMNVEV (reference sequence). The CDR3 totals 17 residues. V dropped 5 bases and J dropped 1; count of bases not matched to a gene: 9. The CDR3: CASSPEPGTGAKNIQYF. CDR3 DNA: TGTGCCAGCAGTCCAGAGCCCGGGACAGGGGCCAAAAACATTCAGTACTTC.

J is TRBJ2-7 and V is TRBV24-1; 9 nucleotides agree with TRBD1. From germline, CDR1 is KGHDR and CDR2 SFDVKD. Unmatched junction bases numbered 8, after V lost 7 bases and J lost 5 bases. The CDR3 is 14 residues long. In DNA form, the CDR3 reads TGTGCCACCAGCGCCGGGACAGGGAACCACGAGCAGTACTTC. It encodes CATSAGTGNHEQYF.

The J gene is TRBJ2-1, the V gene TRBV28; D call uncertain. The last part of the DNA fits TRBJ2-7 better; the J call may be wrong. Germline V lookup: CDR1 MDHEN, CDR2 SYDVKM. This CDR3 has 16 residues. The CDR3 bases are TGTGCCAGCAGTCCCCAGGTGAGGAGCTCCTACAATGAGCAGTACTTC. It codes for CASSPQVRSSYNEQYF.

The V call is TRBV20-1, the J call TRBJ2-3; 11 positions agree with TRBD2. V dropped 4 bases and J dropped 0; count of bases not matched to a gene: 3. CDR1 DFQATT and CDR2 SNEGSKA come from the germline V gene (reference sequence). CDR3 length: 15 amino acids. The CDR3 loop reads CSAIAGGTSTDTQYF. The DNA of the CDR3 is TGCAGTGCTATAGCGGGAGGGACTAGCACAGATACGCAGTATTTT.

The rearrangement joins TRBV6-5 to TRBJ1-4, with D tentatively TRBD1 (5 bases). The CDR3 contains 14 residues. Germline V CDR1 and CDR2: MNHEY, SVGAGI. V lost 5 bases, J lost 4 bases, and 11 bases lay in between. The CDR3 here is CASSPTAFNEKLFF. In nucleotides, the CDR3 is TGTGCCAGCAGTCCGACAGCTTTTAATGAAAAACTGTTTTTT.

The chain uses TRBV4-1 and TRBJ1-1; D gene unclear. The V gene lost 0 bases and the J gene lost 1 base, with 15 bases spanning the gap. Germline V gene sequence: CDR1 MGHRA, CDR2 YSYEKL. The length of the CDR3 is 17 residues. The CDR3 DNA follows: TGCGCCAGCAGCCAAGAATACTCGGGGAGGGCGAACACTGAAGCTTTCTTT. This translates into CASSQEYSGRANTEAFF.

This clonotype appeared a single time. This sequence joins TRBV5-1 and TRBJ2-1, with 10 nucleotides matching TRBD2. The CDR3 extends over 17 amino acids. V dropped 4 bases and J dropped 13; count of bases not matched to a gene: 20. Germline V gene sequence: CDR1 SGHRS, CDR2 YFSETQ. DNA of the CDR3: TGCGCCAGCAGCACCTTAGCGGGAGGCGCGTCACAAGAGACCCAGTTCTTC. This encodes CASSTLAGGASQETQFF.